Listed here are 2 T cell receptor beta chains from one sample, sequenced in a study of CD8 T cells in Susac syndrome. RNA in amounts of roughly 0.45 to 1 ug was reverse transcribed with random hexamers. One entry per CDR3 protein, called by TCRdb with MiXCR from the immunoSEQ multiplex PCR reads. The sample shows around 180,000 distinct CDR3 sequences, approximately 95% of them seen only once. Specimen: CD8+ T cells from PBMCs. Receptor source: a human donor with multiple sclerosis.

The rearrangement links TRBV29-1 to TRBJ2-3, with D perhaps TRBD1 or TRBD2 (6 bases each). CDR3 length equals 13 residues. V lost 7 bases and J lost 2, with 13 bases in between. Germline V gene lookup returns CDR1 SQVTM and CDR2 ANQGSEA. In DNA, the CDR3 is TGCAGCGGCGAGGGGGGCCACACAGATACGCAGTATTTT. As protein: CSGEGGHTDTQYF.

This clonotype appeared a single time. This chain joins TRBV29-1 and TRBJ1-1; D call uncertain. Between the trimmed V and J ends, which lost 5 bases and 0 bases, there was a span of 13 bases. The CDR3 runs 14 residues. Germline lookup yields CDR1 SQVTM and CDR2 ANQGSEA. CDR3 bases: TGCAGCGTTTCGAGGGTCGTGATGAACACTGAAGCTTTCTTT. Translation gives CSVSRVVMNTEAFF.